This entry is about one TCR beta chain. This entry belongs to a study of blood T cell repertoires in COVID-19. There are 20 residues in the CDR3. CDR1 and CDR2 (germline): GTSNPN, SVGIG (reference sequence). The V gene end was trimmed by 3 bases and the J gene end by 6 bases; junction bases not matched to a gene: 20. As originally analysed: Amplifying reference gene primers gave estimates of nucleated cell counts. Profiling relied on immunoSEQ multiplex PCR, and the TCRdb table lists in-frame clones only, not all of them. Clonal size and the V and J genes are those of that table, whereas D and trimming came from the DNA. The sample has 55,000 to 65,000 clones, 85% to 90% seen once; the top ten hold around 8.3%.

Sequenced: peripheral blood. The sequence was obtained from a human donor with active COVID-19. The donor label of this sample is uncertain. The chain combines TRBV30 with TRBJ2-2; 12 bases fit TRBD2. CDR3 in amino acids: CAWSPRLAGAEGVVSGELFF. Here the CDR3 DNA reads TGTGCCTGGAGCCCTCGACTAGCGGGAGCAGAAGGTGTAGTCTCCGGGGAGCTGTTTTTT.